A selection of T cell receptor beta chains follows, all from one sample in a study of beta chain features in type 1 diabetes. Only in-frame clones appear in the TCRdb table, and some are missing; sequencing was by immunoSEQ multiplex PCR. The sample carries around 56,000 clones, 50% to 55% recorded once. Sample: Tregs from blood. Receptor source: a woman aged 40 to 50 with type 1 diabetes. CDR3s include the opening cysteine and the closing phenylalanine or tryptophan. A D gene is named only where the DNA matches it firmly. Not all rows give a size; the values are once, few, many and, for expanded clones, a class.

clone_size: few
v_call: TRBV4-3
d_call: .
j_call: TRBJ2-3
cdr3_nt: TGCGCCAGCAGCCAAGATACAGATCCTAGCACAGATACGCAGTATTTT
cdr3_aa: CASSQDTDPSTDTQYF

clone_size: few
v_call: TRBV5-4
d_call: TRBD1
j_call: TRBJ2-7
cdr3_nt: TGTGCCAGCAGCCCGGGACAGGGGAGCTACGAGCAGTACTTC
cdr3_aa: CASSPGQGSYEQYF

clone_size: .
v_call: TRBV5-1
d_call: TRBD1
j_call: TRBJ2-5
cdr3_nt: TGCGCCAGCAGCGAGGGACAGGTCCAAGAGACCCAGTACTTC
cdr3_aa: CASSEGQVQETQYF

clone_size: once
v_call: TRBV5-4
d_call: TRBD1
j_call: TRBJ1-6
cdr3_nt: TGTGCCAGCAGCTTGCGACAGGGGAATTCACCCCTCCACTTT
cdr3_aa: CASSLRQGNSPLHF

clone_size: .
v_call: TRBV28
d_call: .
j_call: TRBJ2-7
cdr3_nt: TGTGCCAGCAGTCACCCTCAGGGGTCCCCCTACGAGCAGTACTTC
cdr3_aa: CASSHPQGSPYEQYF

clone_size: .
v_call: TRBV7-2
d_call: TRBD1
j_call: TRBJ1-4
cdr3_nt: TGTGCCAGCAGCTCCCTCCGCGGAGACAGGGGAGGCGAAAAACTGTTTTTT
cdr3_aa: CASSSLRGDRGGEKLFF

clone_size: .
v_call: TRBV27
d_call: TRBD1
j_call: TRBJ1-2
cdr3_nt: TGTGCCAGCAGTTTTGCCTCAGGGGGTGGTGGCTACACCTTC
cdr3_aa: CASSFASGGGGYTF

clone_size: once
v_call: TRBV7-6
d_call: TRBD1
j_call: TRBJ1-6
cdr3_nt: TGTGCCAGCAGCCGGACAGGGGAGGGGAATTCACCCCTCCACTTT
cdr3_aa: CASSRTGEGNSPLHF

clone_size: .
v_call: TRBV28
d_call: .
j_call: TRBJ2-7
cdr3_nt: TGTGCCAGCAGTCCCGTTTCCTACGAGCAGTACTTC
cdr3_aa: CASSPVSYEQYF

clone_size: .
v_call: TRBV29-1
d_call: .
j_call: TRBJ2-5
cdr3_nt: TGCAGCGTTAGCAGCGGGCGGGGGCAGACCCAGTACTTC
cdr3_aa: CSVSSGRGQTQYF

clone_size: .
v_call: TRBV23-1
d_call: TRBD1
j_call: TRBJ2-5
cdr3_nt: TGCGCCAGCACCCGGGACAGCCAAGAGACCCAGTACTTC
cdr3_aa: CASTRDSQETQYF

clone_size: .
v_call: TRBV25-1
d_call: TRBD1
j_call: TRBJ2-2
cdr3_nt: TGTGCCAGCAGTCCAAGACAGGGGGGCACCACCGGGGAGCTGTTTTTT
cdr3_aa: CASSPRQGGTTGELFF

clone_size: .
v_call: TRBV19
d_call: .
j_call: TRBJ1-2
cdr3_nt: TGTGCCAGTACGGCCCAATTCCAACTAGGCTACACCTTC
cdr3_aa: CASTAQFQLGYTF

clone_size: .
v_call: TRBV5-4
d_call: .
j_call: TRBJ2-5
cdr3_nt: TGTGCCAGCAGCTGGGGGGATCTTAGAGGAGAGACCCAGTACTTC
cdr3_aa: CASSWGDLRGETQYF

clone_size: .
v_call: TRBV28
d_call: .
j_call: TRBJ2-2
cdr3_nt: TGTGCCAGCAGTTTAGCGACCGGGGAGCTGTTTTTT
cdr3_aa: CASSLATGELFF

clone_size: few
v_call: TRBV29-1
d_call: TRBD1
j_call: TRBJ2-2
cdr3_nt: TGCAGCGTTGGTGGTGGGCAGGGGGCCGGCGGGGAGCTGTTTTTT
cdr3_aa: CSVGGGQGAGGELFF

clone_size: .
v_call: TRBV9
d_call: TRBD2
j_call: TRBJ2-7
cdr3_nt: TGTGCCAGCAGCTCGGGACTAGCGGGAATTTACGAGCAGTACTTC
cdr3_aa: CASSSGLAGIYEQYF

clone_size: .
v_call: TRBV7-9
d_call: TRBD1
j_call: TRBJ1-4
cdr3_nt: TGTGCCAGCAGCCCGCCCGGGACAGGGGGCAGCTCTAATGAAAAACTGTTTTTT
cdr3_aa: CASSPPGTGGSSNEKLFF

clone_size: .
v_call: TRBV11-1
d_call: .
j_call: TRBJ2-5
cdr3_nt: TGTGCCAGCAGCTTATTCGGCGGGAACCAAGAGACCCAGTACTTC
cdr3_aa: CASSLFGGNQETQYF

clone_size: .
v_call: TRBV29-1
d_call: .
j_call: TRBJ1-1
cdr3_nt: TGCAGCGGTAAACAGGCGAACACTGAAGCTTTCTTT
cdr3_aa: CSGKQANTEAFF

clone_size: few
v_call: TRBV6-6
d_call: .
j_call: TRBJ2-7
cdr3_nt: TGTGCCAGCAGTCAACTAGGCTACGAGCAGTACTTC
cdr3_aa: CASSQLGYEQYF

clone_size: once
v_call: TRBV19
d_call: .
j_call: TRBJ1-2
cdr3_nt: TGTGCCAGTAGTATAGATGGAGCCCAACGAAACTATGGCTACACCTTC
cdr3_aa: CASSIDGAQRNYGYTF

clone_size: .
v_call: TRBV5-1
d_call: .
j_call: TRBJ2-1
cdr3_nt: TGCGCCAGCAGCTTCTGGCAGGGCGGTGTCAATGAGCAGTTCTTC
cdr3_aa: CASSFWQGGVNEQFF

clone_size: .
v_call: TRBV5-4
d_call: .
j_call: TRBJ1-1
cdr3_nt: TGTGCCAGCCCGGGGGGCAGGAAGGGGGAAGCTTTCTTT
cdr3_aa: CASPGGRKGEAFF

clone_size: .
v_call: TRBV5-1
d_call: TRBD2
j_call: TRBJ2-1
cdr3_nt: TGCGCCAGCAGCTTGGCCAGCGGGGCATTCGGTGAGCAGTTCTTC
cdr3_aa: CASSLASGAFGEQFF

clone_size: few
v_call: TRBV5-1
d_call: .
j_call: TRBJ1-1
cdr3_nt: TGCGCCAGCAGCTTGGTCACAGGGAACACTGAAGCTTTCTTT
cdr3_aa: CASSLVTGNTEAFF

clone_size: .
v_call: TRBV5-1
d_call: .
j_call: TRBJ2-2
cdr3_nt: TGCGCCAGCAGCTTGGCCGGGGTTGCGAACACCGGGGAGCTGTTTTTT
cdr3_aa: CASSLAGVANTGELFF

clone_size: .
v_call: TRBV27
d_call: .
j_call: TRBJ1-2
cdr3_nt: TGTGCCAGCAGCCAGGGCCGCGGCTACACCTTC
cdr3_aa: CASSQGRGYTF

clone_size: .
v_call: TRBV29-1
d_call: .
j_call: TRBJ1-4
cdr3_nt: TGCAGCGTGGACGGCGGGGAAAAACTGTTTTTT
cdr3_aa: CSVDGGEKLFF

clone_size: .
v_call: TRBV28
d_call: .
j_call: TRBJ2-5
cdr3_nt: TGTGCCAGCAGTGCGCGAAAGGAGGAGACCCAGTACTTC
cdr3_aa: CASSARKEETQYF

clone_size: once
v_call: TRBV19
d_call: .
j_call: TRBJ1-2
cdr3_nt: TGTGCCAGTAGTCTGCCCCCGGGGGGCTACACCTTC
cdr3_aa: CASSLPPGGYTF